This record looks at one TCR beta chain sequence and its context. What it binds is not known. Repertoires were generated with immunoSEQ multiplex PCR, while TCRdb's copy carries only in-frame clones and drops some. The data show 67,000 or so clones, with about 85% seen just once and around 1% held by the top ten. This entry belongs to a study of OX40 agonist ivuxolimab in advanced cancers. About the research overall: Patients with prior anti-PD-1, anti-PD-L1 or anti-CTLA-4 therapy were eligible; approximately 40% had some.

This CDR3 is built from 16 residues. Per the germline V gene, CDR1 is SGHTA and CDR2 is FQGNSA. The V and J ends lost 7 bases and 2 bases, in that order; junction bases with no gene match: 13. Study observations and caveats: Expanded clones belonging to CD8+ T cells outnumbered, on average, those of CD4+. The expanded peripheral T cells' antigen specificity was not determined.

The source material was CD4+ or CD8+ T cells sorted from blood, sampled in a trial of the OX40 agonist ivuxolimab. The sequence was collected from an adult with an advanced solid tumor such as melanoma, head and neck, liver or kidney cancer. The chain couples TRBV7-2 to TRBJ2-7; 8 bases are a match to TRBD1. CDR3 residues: CASTPPWDRITYEQYF. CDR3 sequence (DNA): TGTGCCAGCACTCCCCCGTGGGACAGGATCACCTACGAGCAGTACTTC.